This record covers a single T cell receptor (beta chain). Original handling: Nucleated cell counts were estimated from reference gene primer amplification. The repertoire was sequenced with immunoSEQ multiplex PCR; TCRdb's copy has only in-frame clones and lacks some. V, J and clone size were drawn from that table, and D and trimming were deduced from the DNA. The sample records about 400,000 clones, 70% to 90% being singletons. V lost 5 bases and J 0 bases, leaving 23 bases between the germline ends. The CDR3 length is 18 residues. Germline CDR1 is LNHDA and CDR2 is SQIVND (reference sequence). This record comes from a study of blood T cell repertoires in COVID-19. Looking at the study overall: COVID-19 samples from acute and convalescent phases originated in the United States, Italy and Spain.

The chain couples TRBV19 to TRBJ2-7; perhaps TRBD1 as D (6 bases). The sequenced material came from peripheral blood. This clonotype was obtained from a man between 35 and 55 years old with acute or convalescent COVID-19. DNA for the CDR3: TGTGCCAGTAGTCCAGCTAGGTGGGACATTGAGAGCTCCTACGAGCAGTACTTC. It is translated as CASSPARWDIESSYEQYF.